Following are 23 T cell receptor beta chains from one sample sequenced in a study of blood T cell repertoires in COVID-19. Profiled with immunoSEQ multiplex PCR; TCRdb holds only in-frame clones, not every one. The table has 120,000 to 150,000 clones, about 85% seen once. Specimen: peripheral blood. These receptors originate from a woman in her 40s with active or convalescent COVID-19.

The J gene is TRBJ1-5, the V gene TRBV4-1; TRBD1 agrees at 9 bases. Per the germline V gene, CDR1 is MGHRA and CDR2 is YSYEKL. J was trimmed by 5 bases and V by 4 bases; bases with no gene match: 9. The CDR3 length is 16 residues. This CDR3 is CASSLAPGQGHQPQHF. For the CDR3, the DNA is TGCGCCAGCAGCCTTGCCCCGGGACAGGGACATCAGCCCCAGCATTTT.

CDR3 DNA sequence: TGCGCCAGCAGCCAGGGACTAGCGCTCTCCTACAATGAGCAGTTCTTC. This gives the protein CASSQGLALSYNEQFF. This chain uses TRBV4-3 with TRBJ2-1; 10 bases agree with TRBD2. Germline loops: CDR1 LGHNA, CDR2 YSLEER. This CDR3 has 16 amino acids. Trimming cost V 3 bases and J 0 bases; bases outside gene matches: 2.

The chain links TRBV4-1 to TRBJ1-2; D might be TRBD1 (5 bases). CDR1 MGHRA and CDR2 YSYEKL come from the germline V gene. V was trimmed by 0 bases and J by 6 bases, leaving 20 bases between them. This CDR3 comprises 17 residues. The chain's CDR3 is CASSQDPAGDRGDGYTF. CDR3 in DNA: TGCGCCAGCAGCCAAGACCCTGCGGGGGACCGAGGAGATGGCTACACCTTC.

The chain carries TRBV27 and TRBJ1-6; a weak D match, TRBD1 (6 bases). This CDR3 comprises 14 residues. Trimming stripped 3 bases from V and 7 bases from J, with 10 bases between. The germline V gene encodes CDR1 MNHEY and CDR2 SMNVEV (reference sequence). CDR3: CASSLTGPNSPLHF. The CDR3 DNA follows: TGTGCCAGCAGTTTGACAGGTCCGAATTCACCCCTCCACTTT.

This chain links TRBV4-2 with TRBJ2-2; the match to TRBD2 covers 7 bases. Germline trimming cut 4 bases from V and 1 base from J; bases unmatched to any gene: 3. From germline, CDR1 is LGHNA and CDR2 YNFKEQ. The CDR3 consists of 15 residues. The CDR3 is CASSPGGLNTGELFF. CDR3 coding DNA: TGTGCCAGCAGCCCGGGGGGACTGAACACCGGGGAGCTGTTTTTT.

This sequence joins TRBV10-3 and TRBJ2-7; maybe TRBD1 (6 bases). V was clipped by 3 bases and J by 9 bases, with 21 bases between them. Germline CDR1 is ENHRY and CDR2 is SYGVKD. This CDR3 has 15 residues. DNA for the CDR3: TGTGCCATCAGTGATCCGGGACACCGAGATGTACGGCAGTACTTC. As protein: CAISDPGHRDVRQYF.

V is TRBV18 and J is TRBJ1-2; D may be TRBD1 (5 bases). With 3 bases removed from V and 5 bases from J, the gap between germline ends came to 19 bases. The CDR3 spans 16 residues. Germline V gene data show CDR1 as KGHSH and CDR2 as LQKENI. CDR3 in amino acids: CASSPFYSGTDYGYTF. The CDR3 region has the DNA TGTGCCAGCTCACCGTTCTATTCCGGGACTGATTATGGCTACACCTTC.

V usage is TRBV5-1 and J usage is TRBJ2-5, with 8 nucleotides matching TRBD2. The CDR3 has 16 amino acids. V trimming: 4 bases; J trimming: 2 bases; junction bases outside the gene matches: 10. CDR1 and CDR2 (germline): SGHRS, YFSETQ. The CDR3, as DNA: TGCGCCAGCAGCCCGCGGGGCGGGGGGTATCAAGAGACCCAGTACTTC. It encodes CASSPRGGGYQETQYF.

The CDR3 loop reads CASSYPPRVSAGNAYEQYF. The CDR3 nucleotides are TGTGCCAGCAGTTACCCCCCTCGGGTGTCGGCGGGAAATGCCTACGAGCAGTACTTC. The gene calls are TRBV6-2 or TRBV6-3 and TRBJ2-7; D possibly corresponds to TRBD2 (6 bases). The germline V gene encodes CDR1 MNHEY and CDR2 SVGEGT. The CDR3 has 19 residues. V was trimmed by 2 bases and J by 2 bases, leaving 25 bases between them.

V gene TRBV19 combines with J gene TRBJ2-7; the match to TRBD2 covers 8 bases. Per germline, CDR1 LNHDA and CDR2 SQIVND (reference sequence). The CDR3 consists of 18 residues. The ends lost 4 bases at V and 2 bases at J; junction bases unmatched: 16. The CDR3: CASSKIRPGRGETYEQYF. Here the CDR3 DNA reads TGTGCCAGTAGTAAGATCCGGCCCGGGAGGGGTGAAACCTACGAGCAGTACTTC.

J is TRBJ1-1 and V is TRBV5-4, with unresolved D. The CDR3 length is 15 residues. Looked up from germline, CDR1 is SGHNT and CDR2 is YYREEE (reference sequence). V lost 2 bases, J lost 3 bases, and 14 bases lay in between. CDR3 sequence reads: CASSLLWAEDTEAFF. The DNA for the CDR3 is TGTGCCAGCAGCTTACTATGGGCGGAGGACACTGAAGCTTTCTTT.

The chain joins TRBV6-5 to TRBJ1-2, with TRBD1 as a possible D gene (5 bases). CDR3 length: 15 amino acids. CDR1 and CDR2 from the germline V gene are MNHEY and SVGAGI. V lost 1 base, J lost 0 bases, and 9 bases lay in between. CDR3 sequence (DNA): TGTGCCAGCAGTTACTTTCAGGGTGCTAACTATGGCTACACCTTC. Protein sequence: CASSYFQGANYGYTF.

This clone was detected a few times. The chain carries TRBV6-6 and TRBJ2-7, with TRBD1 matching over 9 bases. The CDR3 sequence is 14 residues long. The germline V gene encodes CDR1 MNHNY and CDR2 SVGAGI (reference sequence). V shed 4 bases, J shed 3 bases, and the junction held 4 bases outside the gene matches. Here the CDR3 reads CASSSPGQGYEQYF. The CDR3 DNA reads TGTGCCAGCAGTTCACCGGGACAGGGCTACGAGCAGTACTTC.

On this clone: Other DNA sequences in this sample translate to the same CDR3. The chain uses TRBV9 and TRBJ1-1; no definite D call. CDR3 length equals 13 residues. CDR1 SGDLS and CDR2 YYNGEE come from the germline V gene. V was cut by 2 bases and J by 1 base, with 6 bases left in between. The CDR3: CASSVAGNTEAFF. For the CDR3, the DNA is TGTGCCAGCAGCGTCGCGGGGAACACTGAAGCTTTCTTT. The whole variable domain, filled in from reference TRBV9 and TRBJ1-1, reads DSGVTQTPKHLITATGQRVTLRCSPRSGDLSVYWYQQSLDQGLQFLIQYYNGEERAKGNILERFSAQQFPDLHSELNLSSLELGDSALYFCASSVAGNTEAFFGQGTRLTVV.

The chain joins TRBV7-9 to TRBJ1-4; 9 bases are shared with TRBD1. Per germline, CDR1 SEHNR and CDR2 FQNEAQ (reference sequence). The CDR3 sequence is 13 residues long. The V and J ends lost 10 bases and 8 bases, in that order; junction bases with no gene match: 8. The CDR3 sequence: CATMGQGDEKLFF. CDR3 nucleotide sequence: TGTGCCACCATGGGACAGGGCGACGAAAAACTGTTTTTT.

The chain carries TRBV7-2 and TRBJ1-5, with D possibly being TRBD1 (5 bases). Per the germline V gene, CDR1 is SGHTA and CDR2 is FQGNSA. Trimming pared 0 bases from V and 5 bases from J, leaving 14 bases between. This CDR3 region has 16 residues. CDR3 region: CASSLAGGQVDQPQHF. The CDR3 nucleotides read TGTGCCAGCAGCTTAGCGGGGGGTCAGGTCGATCAGCCCCAGCATTTT.

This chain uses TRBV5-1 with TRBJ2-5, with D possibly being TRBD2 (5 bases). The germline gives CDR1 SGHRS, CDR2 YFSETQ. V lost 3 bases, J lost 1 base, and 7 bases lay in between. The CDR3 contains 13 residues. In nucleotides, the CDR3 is TGCGCCAGCAGCTCCCGGGGCCAAGAGACCCAGTACTTC. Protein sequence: CASSSRGQETQYF.

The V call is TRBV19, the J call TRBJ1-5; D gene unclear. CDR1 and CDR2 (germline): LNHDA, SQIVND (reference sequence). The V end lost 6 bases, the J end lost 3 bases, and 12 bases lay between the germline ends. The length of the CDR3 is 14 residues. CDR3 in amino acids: CASRTTGVNQPQHF. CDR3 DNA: TGTGCCAGTAGGACAACCGGGGTCAATCAGCCCCAGCATTTT.

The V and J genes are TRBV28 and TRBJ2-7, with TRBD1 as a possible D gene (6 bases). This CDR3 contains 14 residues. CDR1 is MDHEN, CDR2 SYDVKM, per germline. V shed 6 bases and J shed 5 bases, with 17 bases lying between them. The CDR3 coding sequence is TGTGCCAGCAGGTACGGGACCCCAGGGGACGAGCAGTACTTC. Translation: CASRYGTPGDEQYF.

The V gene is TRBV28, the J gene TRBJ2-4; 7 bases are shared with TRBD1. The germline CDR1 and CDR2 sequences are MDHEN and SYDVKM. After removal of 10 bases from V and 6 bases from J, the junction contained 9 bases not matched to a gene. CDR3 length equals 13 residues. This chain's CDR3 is CATSGQAVNIQYF. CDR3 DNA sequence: TGTGCCACCTCCGGACAGGCGGTAAACATTCAGTACTTC.

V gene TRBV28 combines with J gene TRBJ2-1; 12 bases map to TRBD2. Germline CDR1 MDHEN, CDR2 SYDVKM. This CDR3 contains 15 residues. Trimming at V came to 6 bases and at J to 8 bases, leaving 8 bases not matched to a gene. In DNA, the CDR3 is TGTGCCAGCAGCCGGACTAGCGGGAAAAGGGATGAGCAGTTCTTC. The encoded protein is CASSRTSGKRDEQFF. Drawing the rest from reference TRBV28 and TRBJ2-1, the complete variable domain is DVKVTQSSRYLVKRTGEKVFLECVQDMDHENMFWYRQDPGLGLRLIYFSYDVKMKEKGDIPEGYSVSREKKERFSLILESASTNQTSMYLCASSRTSGKRDEQFFGPGTRLTVL.

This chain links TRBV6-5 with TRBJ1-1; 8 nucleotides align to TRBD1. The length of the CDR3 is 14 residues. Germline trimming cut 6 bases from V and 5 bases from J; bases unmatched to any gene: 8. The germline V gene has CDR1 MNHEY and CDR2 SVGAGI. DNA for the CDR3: TGTGCCAGCAGGAACAGGGGGACGAGGACTGAAGCTTTCTTT. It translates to CASRNRGTRTEAFF.

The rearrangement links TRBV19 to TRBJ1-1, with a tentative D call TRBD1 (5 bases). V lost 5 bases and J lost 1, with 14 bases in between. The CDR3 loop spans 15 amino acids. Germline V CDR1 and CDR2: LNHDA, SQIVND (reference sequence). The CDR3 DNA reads TGTGCCAGTAGTCAGGTAGGAGGGGCGAACACTGAAGCTTTCTTT. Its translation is CASSQVGGANTEAFF.